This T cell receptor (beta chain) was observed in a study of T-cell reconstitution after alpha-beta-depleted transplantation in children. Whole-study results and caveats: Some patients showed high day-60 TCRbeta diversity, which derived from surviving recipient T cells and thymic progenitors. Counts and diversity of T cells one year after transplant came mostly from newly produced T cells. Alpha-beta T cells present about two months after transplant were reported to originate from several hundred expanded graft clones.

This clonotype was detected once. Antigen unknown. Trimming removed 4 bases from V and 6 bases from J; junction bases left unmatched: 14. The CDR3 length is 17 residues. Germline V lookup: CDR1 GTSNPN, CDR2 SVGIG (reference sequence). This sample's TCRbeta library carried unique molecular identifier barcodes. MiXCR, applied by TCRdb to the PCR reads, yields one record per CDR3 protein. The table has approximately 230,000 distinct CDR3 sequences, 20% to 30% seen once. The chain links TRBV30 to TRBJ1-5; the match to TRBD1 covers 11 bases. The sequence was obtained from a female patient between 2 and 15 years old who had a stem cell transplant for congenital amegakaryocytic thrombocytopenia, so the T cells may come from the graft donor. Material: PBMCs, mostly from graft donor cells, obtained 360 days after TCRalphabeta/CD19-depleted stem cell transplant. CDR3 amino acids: CAWTSGTGGHTGQPQHF. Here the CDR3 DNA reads TGTGCCTGGACTTCGGGGACAGGGGGACATACTGGTCAGCCCCAGCATTTT.